The clone carrying this T cell receptor beta chain has only a few counts. This entry comes from a study of naive and memory T cell subsets. V trimming: 6 bases; J trimming: 2 bases; junction bases outside the gene matches: 4. The CDR3 extends over 13 amino acids. Germline assignment: CDR1 SNHLY and CDR2 FYNNEI. Both TRBC1 and TRBC2 were covered by a beta constant-region primer of two equimolar oligonucleotides. Using its own MiXCR run on the UMI-ligation and nested PCR reads, TCRdb lists one record per CDR3 protein. The table records roughly 91,000 distinct CDR3 sequences, about 12% of them present only once.

The sample was central memory CD4+ T cells from blood. The clonotype originates from a human donor in good health. This chain uses TRBV2 with TRBJ2-7; 7 nucleotides match TRBD1. The CDR3, as DNA: TGTGCCAGCAGCAAGGGGGCCCCCTACGAGCAGTACTTC. Its translation: CASSKGAPYEQYF. The variable domain in full, with the rest retrieved from reference TRBV2 and TRBJ2-7, is EPEVTQTPSHQVTQMGQEVILRCVPISNHLYFYWYRQILGQKVEFLVSFYNNEISEKSEIFDDQFSVERPDGSNFTLKIRSTKLEDSAMYFCASSKGAPYEQYFGPGTRLTVT.